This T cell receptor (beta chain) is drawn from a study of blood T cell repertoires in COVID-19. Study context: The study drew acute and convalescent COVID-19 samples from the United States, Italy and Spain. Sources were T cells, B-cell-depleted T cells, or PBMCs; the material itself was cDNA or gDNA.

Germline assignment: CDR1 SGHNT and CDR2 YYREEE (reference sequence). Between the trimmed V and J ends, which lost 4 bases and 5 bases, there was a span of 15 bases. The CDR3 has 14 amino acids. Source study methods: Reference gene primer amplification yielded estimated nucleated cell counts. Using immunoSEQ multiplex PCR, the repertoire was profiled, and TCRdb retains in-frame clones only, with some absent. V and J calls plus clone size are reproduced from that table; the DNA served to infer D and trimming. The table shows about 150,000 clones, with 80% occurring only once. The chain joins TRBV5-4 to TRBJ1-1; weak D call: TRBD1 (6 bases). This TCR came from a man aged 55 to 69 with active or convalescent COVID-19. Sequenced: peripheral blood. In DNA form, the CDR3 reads TGTGCCAGCAGCACGCAACAGGGTAGGACTGAAGCTTTCTTT. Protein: CASSTQQGRTEAFF.